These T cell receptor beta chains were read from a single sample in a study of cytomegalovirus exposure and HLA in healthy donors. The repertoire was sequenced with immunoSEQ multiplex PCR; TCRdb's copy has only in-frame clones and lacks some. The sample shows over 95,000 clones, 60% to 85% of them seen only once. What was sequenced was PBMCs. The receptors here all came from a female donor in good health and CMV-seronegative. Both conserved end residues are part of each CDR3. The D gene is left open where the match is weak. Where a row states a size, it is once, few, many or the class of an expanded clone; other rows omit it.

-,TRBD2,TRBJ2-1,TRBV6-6,TGTGCCAGCAGTTGGATAAGGCCGGGACTAGAAAATGAGCAGTTCTTC,CASSWIRPGLENEQFF
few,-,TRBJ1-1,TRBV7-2,TGTGCCAGCAGCTTAGCAGGGGAAAGCACTGAAGCTTTCTTT,CASSLAGESTEAFF
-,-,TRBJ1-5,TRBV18,TGTGCCAGCTCACCGACGGGGGGGATCAATCAGCCCCAGCATTTT,CASSPTGGINQPQHF
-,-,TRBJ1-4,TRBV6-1,TGTGCCAGCAGTGATTGGGGCCTTAATGAAAAACTGTTTTTT,CASSDWGLNEKLFF
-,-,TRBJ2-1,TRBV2,TGTGCCAGCAGACCTCAGGGGTATTTCTTC,CASRPQGYFF
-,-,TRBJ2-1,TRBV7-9,TGTGCCAGCAGCTCGCCCCCCGGGGGGCCCGGTAATGAGCAGTTCTTC,CASSSPPGGPGNEQFF
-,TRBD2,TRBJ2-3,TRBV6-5,TGTGCCAGCAGTCGACTAGCGGGGGGTGGAGATACGCAGTATTTT,CASSRLAGGGDTQYF
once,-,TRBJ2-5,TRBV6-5,TGTGCCAGTATCCCGCCAGGACAAGAGACCCAGTACTTC,CASIPPGQETQYF
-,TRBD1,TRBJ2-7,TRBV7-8,TGTGCCAGCAGCTTTCACAGGGGTAAGATCTCCTACGAGCAGTACTTC,CASSFHRGKISYEQYF
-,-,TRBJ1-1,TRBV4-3,TGCGCCAGCAGCCAAGATGCGACAGGGAACACTGAAGCTTTCTTT,CASSQDATGNTEAFF
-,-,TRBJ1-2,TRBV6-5,TGTGCCAGCAGTTACTCGGGGGGAGGCTACACCTTC,CASSYSGGGYTF
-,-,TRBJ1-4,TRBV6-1,TGTGCCAGCAGTTCCCCGAGGACAAATGAAAAACTGTTTTTT,CASSSPRTNEKLFF
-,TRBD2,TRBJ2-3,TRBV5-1,TGCGCCAGCAGCTTGACTAGCGGGGGGTCAACAACAGATACGCAGTATTTT,CASSLTSGGSTTDTQYF
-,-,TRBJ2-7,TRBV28,TGTGCCAGCGGCAGGCTATCCTACGAGCAGTACTTC,CASGRLSYEQYF
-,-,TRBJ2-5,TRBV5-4,TGTGCCAGCAGCCGGACAGACCAAGAGACCCAGTACTTC,CASSRTDQETQYF
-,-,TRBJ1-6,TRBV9,TGTGCCAGCAGCGTAGAGGGGGGGAAATCACCCCTCCACTTT,CASSVEGGKSPLHF
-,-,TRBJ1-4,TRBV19,TGTGCCAGTAATTTGGGGCAGGCTACAACTAATGAAAAACTGTTTTTT,CASNLGQATTNEKLFF
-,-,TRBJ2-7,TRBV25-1,TGTGCCAGCAGGGGCCCGGGGGGCAACGAGCAGTACTTC,CASRGPGGNEQYF
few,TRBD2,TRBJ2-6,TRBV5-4,TGTGCCAGCAGCTTGCCCGCGGGAGACTCTGGGGCCAACGTCCTGACTTTC,CASSLPAGDSGANVLTF
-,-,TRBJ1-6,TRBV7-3,TGTGCCAGCAGCTTGACAGTAGTCCCCGATTCACCCCTCCACTTT,CASSLTVVPDSPLHF
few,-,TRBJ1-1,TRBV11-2,TGTGCCAGCACCTCGTCACCTGGAGACACTGAAGCTTTCTTT,CASTSSPGDTEAFF
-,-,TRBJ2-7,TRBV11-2,TGTGCCAGCAGTTTGAGCGGACAGTTCCGGGAGCAGTACTTC,CASSLSGQFREQYF
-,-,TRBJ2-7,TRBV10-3,TGTGCCATCATGGGGGCCAGGACTGGGACCACCTACGAGCAGTACTTC,CAIMGARTGTTYEQYF
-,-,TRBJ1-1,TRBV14,TGTGCCAGCAGCCAGGTGTTTGAGGCTGAAGCTTTCTTT,CASSQVFEAEAFF
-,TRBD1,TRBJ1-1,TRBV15,TGTGCCACCAGCAGGAATGTAGGGGGCGGTGGTACTGAAGCTTTCTTT,CATSRNVGGGGTEAFF
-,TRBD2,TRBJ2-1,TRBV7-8,TGTGCCAGCAGCTTTGGGCGGGGGGTAGGAAGTGAGCAGTTCTTC,CASSFGRGVGSEQFF
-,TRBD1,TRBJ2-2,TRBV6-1,TGTGCCAGCAGTCGGGACAGGGGAGTTGGCGGGGAGCTGTTTTTT,CASSRDRGVGGELFF
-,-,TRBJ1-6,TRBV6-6,TGTGCCAGCAGCCGCGTAGGGAGCAGCTCACCCCTCCACTTT,CASSRVGSSSPLHF
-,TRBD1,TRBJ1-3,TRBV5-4,TGTGCCAGCAGCTCGACAGGGTTTGGTGGAAACACCATATATTTT,CASSSTGFGGNTIYF
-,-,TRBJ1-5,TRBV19,TGTGCCAGTAGTATAGATGGCCAGGGGAATCAGCCCCAGCATTTT,CASSIDGQGNQPQHF
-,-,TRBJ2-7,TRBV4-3,TGCGCCAGCAGCCAAGATAGGGGTGACGAGCAGTACTTC,CASSQDRGDEQYF
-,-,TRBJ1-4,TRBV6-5,TGTGCCAGCAGTTACGGAGGGGTATATGAAAAACTGTTTTTT,CASSYGGVYEKLFF
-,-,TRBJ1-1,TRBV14,TGTGCCAGCAGTCAAGGTCAGGGTTCTGAAGCTTTCTTT,CASSQGQGSEAFF
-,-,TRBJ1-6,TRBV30,TGTGCCTGGAGTGTACGGGGTTCACCCCTCCACTTT,CAWSVRGSPLHF
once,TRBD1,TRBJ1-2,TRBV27,TGTGCCAGCAGTCAGGACAGGGTGGGACTCTATGGCTACACCTTC,CASSQDRVGLYGYTF
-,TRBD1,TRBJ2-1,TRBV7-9,TGTGCCAGCAGCACGCGACAGGGGTCCGCCTACAATGAGCAGTTCTTC,CASSTRQGSAYNEQFF
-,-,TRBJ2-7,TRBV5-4,TGTGCCAGCAGCCCGGGACACGGGGGGTACGAGCAGTACTTC,CASSPGHGGYEQYF